Below are 27 T cell receptor beta chains sequenced from a single sample in a study of T-cell memory formation after mild COVID-19. TCRdb recomputed calls from the 5' RACE reads with MiXCR, one row per CDR3 protein. Of under 700,000 distinct CDR3 sequences in the sample, roughly 20% were seen once. Sequencing input: PBMCs or a T cell subset sorted from them (not recorded which). These TCRs come from an adult woman who had mild COVID-19 (a few samples of this study predate the infection). Cell type and time point are not known.

The J gene is TRBJ2-3, the V gene TRBV11-3; 8 positions match TRBD1. V dropped 5 bases and J dropped 2; count of bases not matched to a gene: 6. The CDR3 totals 15 residues. Germline loops: CDR1 SGHNT, CDR2 YENEEA. In DNA form, the CDR3 reads TGTGCCAGCAGCGTACAGGGGGTTAACACAGATACGCAGTATTTT. Amino acid sequence: CASSVQGVNTDTQYF. Complete variable domain (other parts from reference TRBV11-3 and TRBJ2-3): EAGVVQSPRYKIIEKKQPVAFWCNPISGHNTLYWYLQNLGQGPELLIRYENEEAVDDSQLPKDRFSAERLKGVDSTLKIQPAELGDSAVYLCASSVQGVNTDTQYFGPGTRLTVL.

The V and J genes are TRBV7-8 and TRBJ2-7, with D hard to call. CDR3 length equals 15 residues. The germline gives CDR1 SGHVS, CDR2 FQNEAQ. V was trimmed by 2 bases and J by 2 bases, leaving 13 bases between them. This chain's CDR3 is CASSLYSNRAYEQYF. Here the CDR3 DNA reads TGTGCCAGCAGCTTATATTCGAACAGAGCCTACGAGCAGTACTTC. Based on the CDR3 plus reference TRBV7-8 and TRBJ2-7, the full variable domain is GAGVSQSPRYKVAKRGQDVALRCDPISGHVSLFWYQQALGQGPEFLTYFQNEAQLDKSGLPSDRFFAERPEGSVSTLKIQRTQQEDSAVYLCASSLYSNRAYEQYFGPGTRLTVT.

The chain links TRBV5-4 to TRBJ2-1; 12 bases match TRBD2. The germline CDR1 and CDR2 sequences are SGHNT and YYREEE (reference sequence). This CDR3 has 18 residues. The trim removed 4 bases at V and 8 bases at J, leaving 16 bases unmatched. CDR3 in amino acids: CASSLVSLAGGPPDEQFF. The DNA for the CDR3 is TGTGCCAGCAGCCTAGTATCCCTAGCGGGAGGGCCCCCCGATGAGCAGTTCTTC.

The V and J genes are TRBV14 and TRBJ2-5, with TRBD2 as a possible D gene (6 bases). Germline-derived CDR1 and CDR2 are SGHDN and FVKESK. Between the trimmed V and J ends, which lost 2 bases and 4 bases, there was a span of 8 bases. The CDR3 loop spans 13 amino acids. CDR3 residues: CASSQWGVETQYF. In DNA form, the CDR3 reads TGTGCCAGCAGCCAATGGGGGGTAGAGACCCAGTACTTC.

This CDR3 is CASSLGVYSTDTQYF. Written as DNA, the CDR3 is TGTGCCAGCAGCTTAGGGGTCTATAGCACAGATACGCAGTATTTT. The chain combines TRBV7-9 with TRBJ2-3; D gene uncertain. The germline V and J ends were trimmed by 1 base and 0 bases, with 8 bases remaining between them. The CDR3 spans 15 residues. Germline CDR1 and CDR2: SEHNR and FQNEAQ (reference sequence).

This rearrangement joins TRBV6-6 to TRBJ2-7, with 8 bases fitting TRBD1. V shed 2 bases, J shed 1 base, and the junction held 4 bases outside the gene matches. The CDR3 runs to 15 residues. Germline CDR1 MNHNY, CDR2 SVGAGI (reference sequence). The CDR3 protein is CASSYVGTGSYEQYF. As DNA, the CDR3 is TGTGCCAGCAGTTACGTTGGGACAGGTTCCTACGAGCAGTACTTC.

The V and J genes are TRBV7-2 and TRBJ2-7, with 7 positions matching TRBD1. Losses at the gene ends were 2 bases for V and 0 bases for J; bases not matched to a gene: 4. This CDR3 region has 15 residues. CDR1 and CDR2 from the germline V gene are SGHTA and FQGNSA. The CDR3 DNA reads TGTGCCAGCAGCTTACCGGACAGGAGCTCCTACGAGCAGTACTTC. Protein sequence: CASSLPDRSSYEQYF.

This clonotype was picked up a small number of times. The V gene is TRBV7-9, the J gene TRBJ1-1, with D possibly being TRBD1 (6 bases). The V and J ends lost 5 bases and 7 bases respectively, with 11 bases between them. The CDR3 runs 12 residues. Germline V gives CDR1 SEHNR, CDR2 FQNEAQ (reference sequence). CDR3 amino acids: CASSKGGDEAFF. The CDR3 coding sequence is TGTGCCAGCAGCAAAGGGGGGGATGAAGCTTTCTTT. Together with reference TRBV7-9 and TRBJ1-1, the CDR3 gives the full variable domain: DTGVSQNPRHKITKRGQNVTFRCDPISEHNRLYWYRQTLGQGPEFLTYFQNEAQLEKSRLLSDRFSAERPKGSFSTLEIQRTEQGDSAMYLCASSKGGDEAFFGQGTRLTVV.

This chain joins TRBV6-5 and TRBJ2-5; D gene ambiguous. The ends were cut back, 4 bases at V and 5 bases at J, with 14 bases in the middle. This CDR3 spans 14 amino acids. Germline-derived CDR1 and CDR2 are MNHEY and SVGAGI. The CDR3 is CASSLVGDMETQYF. The CDR3 DNA reads as TGTGCCAGCAGTTTGGTCGGTGATATGGAGACCCAGTACTTC.

This clonotype showed up just a few times. The chain joins TRBV12-3 or TRBV12-4 to TRBJ1-5; the D gene is possibly TRBD1 (5 bases). Trimming took off 5 bases at V and 3 bases at J, with 14 bases between the two ends. CDR3 length: 15 amino acids. Here the CDR3 DNA reads TGTGCCAGCAGTAACCCCCAGGGATTCAATCAGCCCCAGCATTTT. Protein sequence: CASSNPQGFNQPQHF.

A few counts support this clonotype. The chain has TRBV7-9 and TRBJ2-7; D remains ambiguous. The CDR3 has 14 residues. Looked up from germline, CDR1 is SEHNR and CDR2 is FQNEAQ (reference sequence). V was trimmed by 7 bases and J by 3 bases, leaving 16 bases between them. The chain's CDR3 is CASTRLNGYYEQYF. The CDR3 bases are TGTGCCAGCACCCGACTCAACGGGTACTACGAGCAGTACTTC.

There are a few counts of this clonotype. The chain joins TRBV29-1 to TRBJ2-2; D unclear. The CDR3 has 12 residues. In germline, CDR1 is SQVTM, CDR2 ANQGSEA. Trimming removed 5 bases at V and 3 bases at J, with 7 bases between. The CDR3 nucleotides read TGCAGCGTTCTGGAATACACCGGGGAGCTGTTTTTT. This codes for CSVLEYTGELFF.

This clonotype was counted ten times or more. The chain links TRBV7-6 to TRBJ2-1; 11 positions agree with TRBD1. This CDR3 is 16 amino acids long. The junction had 15 bases not matched to a gene; V was cut back by 5 bases and J by 12 bases. CDR1 and CDR2 (germline): SGHVS, FNYEAQ. CDR3 in amino acids: CASSPNRDRGSIGQFF. CDR3 DNA sequence: TGTGCCAGCAGCCCGAACCGGGACAGGGGGTCGATTGGGCAGTTCTTC.

The chain employs TRBV12-3 or TRBV12-4 and TRBJ1-2; the D is unclear. V shed 5 bases and J shed 4 bases, with 2 bases lying between them. The CDR3 spans 10 residues. Here the CDR3 DNA reads TGTGCCAGCAGTGTCTATGGCTACACCTTC. The encoded protein is CASSVYGYTF.

This clonotype was detected only a few times. The chain links TRBV5-6 to TRBJ1-4; TRBD1 aligns across 8 bases. With 1 base clipped from V and 4 bases from J, the junction kept 9 bases outside the gene matches. The CDR3 has 17 amino acids. Per the germline V gene, CDR1 is SGHDT and CDR2 is YYEEEE. Here the CDR3 DNA reads TGTGCCAGCAGCTTGTTCGGACAGGGAGACTTTAATGAAAAACTGTTTTTT. Its protein product is CASSLFGQGDFNEKLFF.

The CDR3 DNA follows: TGTGCCAGCAGCACTCCCGCGGGAGGGAACATTCAGTACTTC. Its translation: CASSTPAGGNIQYF. The rearrangement links TRBV9 to TRBJ2-4; 9 bases fit TRBD2. In germline, CDR1 is SGDLS, CDR2 YYNGEE. Losses at the gene ends were 4 bases for V and 7 bases for J; bases not matched to a gene: 6. The CDR3 extends over 14 amino acids.

In this sample, this clonotype turned up a few times. The chain employs TRBV12-3 or TRBV12-4 and TRBJ1-1; 9 nucleotides align to TRBD1. The CDR3 extends over 15 amino acids. Losses at the gene ends were 4 bases for V and 5 bases for J; bases not matched to a gene: 8. The CDR3 protein is CASSWSTGGETEAFF. DNA of the CDR3: TGTGCCAGCAGTTGGTCGACAGGGGGGGAGACTGAAGCTTTCTTT.

CDR3 sequence: CASSPRTAGEKLFF. The CDR3 DNA reads TGTGCCAGCAGCCCCCGGACCGCGGGTGAAAAACTGTTTTTT. V usage is TRBV14 and J usage is TRBJ1-4; D not certain. V shed 4 bases and J shed 7 bases, with 13 bases lying between them. The CDR3 contains 14 residues. CDR1 and CDR2 from the germline V gene are SGHDN and FVKESK. The entire variable domain, with the rest obtained from reference TRBV14 and TRBJ1-4, is as follows: EAGVTQFPSHSVIEKGQTVTLRCDPISGHDNLYWYRRVMGKEIKFLLHFVKESKQDESGMPNNRFLAERTGGTYSTLKVQPAELEDSGVYFCASSPRTAGEKLFFGSGTQLSVL.

The rearrangement links TRBV7-6 to TRBJ2-5; unclear D gene. V gave up 2 bases and J gave up 5 bases, with 15 bases separating them. The CDR3 is 15 amino acids. The germline V gene encodes CDR1 SGHVS and CDR2 FNYEAQ. The CDR3 is CASSLLPGPRETQYF. DNA of the CDR3: TGTGCCAGCAGCTTACTTCCCGGGCCCAGGGAGACCCAGTACTTC.

This clonotype was observed a few times. This sequence joins TRBV7-9 and TRBJ2-7; no clear D gene. Germline V lookup: CDR1 SEHNR, CDR2 FQNEAQ (reference sequence). This CDR3 comprises 14 residues. Trimming left V 7 bases short and J 4 bases short, with 17 bases between. CDR3 DNA sequence: TGTGCCAGCACCCCCCTCCGGAAGCCTTACGAGCAGTACTTC. It translates to CASTPLRKPYEQYF. The full variable domain, with the rest looked up from reference TRBV7-9 and TRBJ2-7, is DTGVSQNPRHKITKRGQNVTFRCDPISEHNRLYWYRQTLGQGPEFLTYFQNEAQLEKSRLLSDRFSAERPKGSFSTLEIQRTEQGDSAMYLCASTPLRKPYEQYFGPGTRLTVT.

The chain has TRBV27 and TRBJ2-1; D gene unclear. The CDR3 is made up of 14 amino acids. With 1 base removed from V and 5 bases from J, the gap between germline ends came to 9 bases. Germline V gives CDR1 MNHEY, CDR2 SMNVEV (reference sequence). The CDR3 coding sequence is TGTGCCAGCAGTTTATATATAGGGCACAATGAGCAGTTCTTC. This codes for CASSLYIGHNEQFF.

The rearrangement links TRBV5-4 to TRBJ2-1; D is undetermined. The germline CDR1 and CDR2 sequences are SGHNT and YYREEE (reference sequence). The CDR3 has 13 amino acids. Trimming left V 3 bases short and J 7 bases short, with 11 bases between. CDR3 protein: CASSWSPGNEQFF. CDR3 coding DNA: TGTGCCAGCAGCTGGAGCCCCGGGAATGAGCAGTTCTTC.

V is TRBV5-1 and J is TRBJ1-1; D is ambiguous. The CDR3 totals 15 residues. Trimming cost V 0 bases and J 1 base, with 10 bases left between them. CDR1 and CDR2 (germline): SGHRS, YFSETQ. The CDR3 is CASSLGNRKNTEAFF. CDR3 in DNA: TGCGCCAGCAGCTTGGGTAACAGAAAGAACACTGAAGCTTTCTTT.

This clonotype was counted between two and nine times. The rearrangement uses TRBV20-1 and TRBJ2-7; TRBD2 aligns across 9 bases. Germline V lookup: CDR1 DFQATT, CDR2 SNEGSKA (reference sequence). The CDR3 extends over 12 amino acids. Losses at the gene ends were 6 bases for V and 5 bases for J; bases not matched to a gene: 5. The CDR3 sequence is CSAGTSRHEQYF. DNA of the CDR3: TGCAGTGCGGGGACTAGCAGACACGAGCAGTACTTC.

A note on this clonotype: Mismatch with germline at one junction end may stem from a read error. The rearrangement joins TRBV7-7 to TRBJ2-1; D may be TRBD2 (5 bases). This CDR3 comprises 16 residues. The germline V gene encodes CDR1 SSHAT and CDR2 FNYEAQ (reference sequence). The CDR3 sequence: CASSPTEGYPNNEQFF. The CDR3 bases are TGTGCTAGCAGCCCAACCGAGGGTTACCCTAACAATGAGCAGTTCTTC.

This clonotype has a handful of counts. This chain links TRBV20-1 with TRBJ1-5; D unresolved. The germline gives CDR1 DFQATT, CDR2 SNEGSKA (reference sequence). CDR3 length: 16 residues. Trimming took off 3 bases at V and 7 bases at J, with 22 bases between the two ends. DNA of the CDR3: TGCAGTGCTAGGGGGAGGGAGGGCCATACCGGCCAGCCCCAGCATTTT. Protein: CSARGREGHTGQPQHF.

The sample holds one count of this clonotype. The V call is TRBV9, the J call TRBJ1-6, with 8 bases lining up with TRBD1. J lost 5 bases, V lost 5 bases, and 12 bases had no gene match. The CDR3 length is 17 residues. The germline V gene encodes CDR1 SGDLS and CDR2 YYNGEE. The CDR3 region is CASSRTGSPSDNSPLHF. CDR3 in DNA: TGTGCCAGCAGTAGGACAGGGAGTCCCTCAGATAATTCACCCCTCCACTTT.